This T cell receptor beta chain is drawn from a study of vaccination and CD4 T cells after COVID-19. Trimming pared 0 bases from V and 2 bases from J, leaving 20 bases between. CDR1 is DFQATT and CDR2 is SNEGSKA in the germline V gene (reference sequence). The CDR3 sequence is 17 residues long. The treatment was: approximately 9-day PBMC culture with coronavirus spike peptide pools or control peptides (ViraFEST assay). The assay that was used to sequence DNA from cultured CD4+ T cells was the Oncomine TCR Beta short-read assay. MiXCR, run by TCRdb on the PCR reads, gives a single entry per CDR3 protein. The sample comprises around 21,000 distinct CDR3 sequences, 45% to 50% of which are singletons, and 3% to 4% rests with the top ten. A remark on this clonotype: Its cognate antigen is unknown.

The chain recombines TRBV20-1 with TRBJ2-7; either TRBD1 or TRBD2 may supply D (6 bases each). Input material: CD4+ T cells from blood, cultured in vitro. The clonotype was recovered from a human donor who had recovered from COVID-19. The CDR3 coding sequence is TGCAGTGCTAGAGATTTGGGGCGTGGGGGGCTAACCTACGAGCAGTACTTC. It translates to CSARDLGRGGLTYEQYF.